The clone carrying this TCR beta chain was seen once. This entry belongs to a study of blood T cell repertoires in COVID-19. Sequencing was performed with immunoSEQ multiplex PCR; in TCRdb, only in-frame clones are kept and a portion is missing. The sample has around 82,000 clones, 89% seen once. This CDR3 is built from 15 residues. Germline assignment: CDR1 MNHEY and CDR2 SMNVEV (reference sequence). The germline V and J ends were trimmed by 3 bases and 8 bases, with 16 bases remaining between them. The chain links TRBV27 to TRBJ1-4; D unclear. The sequence was obtained from a man in his 70s with active or convalescent COVID-19. The sequenced sample was peripheral blood. The DNA of the CDR3 is TGTGCCAGCAGTTTGCTGGCCCGAATGAAAGAAAAACTGTTTTTT. Translation gives CASSLLARMKEKLFF.